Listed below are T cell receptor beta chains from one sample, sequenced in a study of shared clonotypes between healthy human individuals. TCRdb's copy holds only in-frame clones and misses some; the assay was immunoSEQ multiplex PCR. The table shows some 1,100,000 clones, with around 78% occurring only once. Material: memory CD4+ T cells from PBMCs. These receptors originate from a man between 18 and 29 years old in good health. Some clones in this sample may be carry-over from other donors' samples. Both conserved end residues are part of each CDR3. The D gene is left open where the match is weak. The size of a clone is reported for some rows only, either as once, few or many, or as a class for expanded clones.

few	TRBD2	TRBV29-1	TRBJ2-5	CSVRGGDDQETQYF	TGCAGCGTGAGGGGAGGGGACGACCAAGAGACCCAGTACTTC
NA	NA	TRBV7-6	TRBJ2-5	CASSRGAGAEETQYF	TGTGCCAGCAGCCGGGGGGCGGGGGCCGAAGAGACCCAGTACTTC
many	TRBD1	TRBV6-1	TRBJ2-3	CASSELWTGVTDTQYF	TGTGCCAGCAGTGAACTTTGGACAGGGGTTACAGATACGCAGTATTTT
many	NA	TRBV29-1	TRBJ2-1	CSVLGGLRADEQFF	TGCAGCGTCCTCGGGGGCCTCCGGGCGGATGAGCAGTTCTTC
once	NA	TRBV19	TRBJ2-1	CASSPRTGRIHNEQFF	TGTGCCAGTAGTCCGAGAACCGGGAGAATTCACAATGAGCAGTTCTTC
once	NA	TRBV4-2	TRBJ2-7	CASSHNVETAYEQYF	TGTGCCAGCAGCCACAACGTTGAGACAGCCTACGAGCAGTACTTC
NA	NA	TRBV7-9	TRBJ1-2	CASSLGFGVGGYTF	TGTGCCAGCAGCTTAGGCTTTGGAGTAGGTGGCTACACCTTC
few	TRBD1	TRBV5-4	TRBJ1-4	CASSQPDEDRQNEKLFF	TGTGCCAGCAGCCAACCGGACGAGGACAGGCAGAATGAAAAACTGTTTTTT
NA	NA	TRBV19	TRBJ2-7	CASTPDRDGSYEQYF	TGTGCCAGTACCCCCGACCGGGACGGCTCCTACGAGCAGTACTTC
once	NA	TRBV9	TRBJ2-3	CASSARDGNTDTQYF	TGTGCCAGCAGCGCGCGGGACGGAAACACAGATACGCAGTATTTT
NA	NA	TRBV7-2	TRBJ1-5	CASSLVSGVEQPQHF	TGTGCCAGCAGCTTAGTTTCAGGGGTGGAACAGCCCCAGCATTTT
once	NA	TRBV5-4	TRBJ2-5	CASSLEGAQYF	TGTGCCAGCAGCTTGGAGGGAGCTCAGTACTTC
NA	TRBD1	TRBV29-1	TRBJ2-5	CSVRQGQETQYF	TGCAGCGTTAGACAGGGGCAGGAGACCCAGTACTTC
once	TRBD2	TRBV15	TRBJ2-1	CATSTLAGGPSRDEQFF	TGTGCCACCAGCACGCTAGCGGGAGGGCCATCCCGGGATGAGCAGTTCTTC
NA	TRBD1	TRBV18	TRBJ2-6	CASSRDRVGAGANVLTF	TGTGCCAGCTCGCGCGACAGGGTAGGCGCTGGGGCCAACGTCCTGACTTTC
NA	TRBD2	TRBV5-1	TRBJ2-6	CASSATSGSGANVLTF	TGCGCCAGCAGCGCGACTAGCGGCTCTGGGGCCAACGTCCTGACTTTC
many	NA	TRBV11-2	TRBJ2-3	CASSILSGLTDTQYF	TGTGCCAGCAGCATACTTAGCGGACTCACAGATACGCAGTATTTT
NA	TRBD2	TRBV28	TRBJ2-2	CASSSPGREGTGELFF	TGTGCCAGCAGTTCCCCGGGGAGGGAGGGCACCGGGGAGCTGTTTTTT
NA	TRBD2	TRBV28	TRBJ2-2	CASSLILAGGTGELFF	TGTGCCAGCAGTTTAATCCTAGCGGGAGGTACTGGGGAGCTGTTTTTT
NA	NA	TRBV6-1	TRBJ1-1	CASSLVLGNTEAFF	TGTGCCAGCTCGTTAGTTTTAGGGAACACTGAAGCTTTCTTT
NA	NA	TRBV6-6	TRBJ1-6	CASSYSNSPLHF	TGTGCCAGCAGTTACTCGAATTCACCCCTCCACTTT
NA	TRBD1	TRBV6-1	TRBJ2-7	CASTKGQGIYEQYF	TGTGCCAGCACCAAGGGACAGGGGATTTACGAGCAGTACTTC
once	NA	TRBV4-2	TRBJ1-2	CASSPLGWGENYGYTF	TGTGCCAGCAGCCCGCTCGGTTGGGGCGAGAACTATGGCTACACCTTC
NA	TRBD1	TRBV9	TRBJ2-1	CASSERTGSYNEQFF	TGTGCCAGCAGCGAAAGGACAGGGTCCTACAATGAGCAGTTCTTC
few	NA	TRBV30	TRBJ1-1	CAARAELGVDFRRAFF	TGTGCCGCAAGGGCGGAATTGGGTGTGGATTTTAGGAGAGCTTTCTTT
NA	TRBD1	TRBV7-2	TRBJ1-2	CASSGGTGGAIGTF	TGTGCCAGCAGCGGGGGGACAGGGGGCGCGATCGGCACCTTC
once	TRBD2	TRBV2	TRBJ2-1	CASQRFREVDEQFF	TGTGCCAGCCAAAGGTTCCGGGAGGTTGATGAGCAGTTCTTC
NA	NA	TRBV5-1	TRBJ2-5	CASSLERGGGTQYF	TGCGCCAGCAGCTTGGAGAGGGGAGGCGGGACCCAGTACTTC